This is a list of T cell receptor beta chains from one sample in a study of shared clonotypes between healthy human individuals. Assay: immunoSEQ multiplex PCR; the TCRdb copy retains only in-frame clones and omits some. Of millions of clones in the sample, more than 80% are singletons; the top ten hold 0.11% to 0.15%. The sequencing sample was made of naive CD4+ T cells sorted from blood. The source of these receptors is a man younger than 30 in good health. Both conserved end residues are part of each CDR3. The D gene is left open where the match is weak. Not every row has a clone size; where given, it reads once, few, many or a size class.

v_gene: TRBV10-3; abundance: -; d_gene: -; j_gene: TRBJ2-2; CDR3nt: TGTGCCATCAGGCCTTGGCCAGGGGAGATCGGGGAGCTGTTTTTT; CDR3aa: CAIRPWPGEIGELFF
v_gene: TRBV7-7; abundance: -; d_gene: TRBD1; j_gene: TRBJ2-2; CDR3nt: TGTGCTAGCAGCCCACAGACAGGGGGGACCGGGGAGCTGTTTTTT; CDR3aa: CASSPQTGGTGELFF
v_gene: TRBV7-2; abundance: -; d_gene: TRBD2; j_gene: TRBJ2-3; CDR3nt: TGTGCCAGCAGCTTACGGCTAGCGGGAAGACTTAGCACAGATACGCAGTATTTT; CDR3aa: CASSLRLAGRLSTDTQYF
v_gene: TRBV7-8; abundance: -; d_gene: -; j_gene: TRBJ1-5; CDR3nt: TGTGCCAGCAGCATATACACAGGGCCTAATCAGCCCCAGCATTTT; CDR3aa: CASSIYTGPNQPQHF
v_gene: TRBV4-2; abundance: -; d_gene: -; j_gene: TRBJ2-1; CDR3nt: TGTGCCAGCAGCCAAGCAGGACACCAGAGCTCCTACAATGAGCAGTTCTTC; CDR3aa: CASSQAGHQSSYNEQFF
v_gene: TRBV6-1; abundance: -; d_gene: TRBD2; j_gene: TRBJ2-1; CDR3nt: TGTGCCAGTATTGACCCTAGCGGGGGAAACAATGAGCAGTTCTTC; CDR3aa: CASIDPSGGNNEQFF
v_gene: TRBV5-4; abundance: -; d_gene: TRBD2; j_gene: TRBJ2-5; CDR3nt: TGTGCCAGCAGCTTGGACCTAGCGGGGGGGCAAGAGACCCAGTACTTC; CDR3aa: CASSLDLAGGQETQYF
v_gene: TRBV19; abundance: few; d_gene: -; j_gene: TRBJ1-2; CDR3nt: TGTGCCAGTAGTATTTCTACAGGGTTGAGTGGCTACACCTTC; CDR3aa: CASSISTGLSGYTF
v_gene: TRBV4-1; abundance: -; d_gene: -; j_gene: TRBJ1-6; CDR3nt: TGCGCCAGCAGCCAGGGTCCCAAGGATTCACCCCTCCACTTT; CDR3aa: CASSQGPKDSPLHF
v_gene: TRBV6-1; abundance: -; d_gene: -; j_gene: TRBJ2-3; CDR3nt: TGTGCCAGCAGTCCCCAGGGGAGCACAGATACGCAGTATTTT; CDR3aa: CASSPQGSTDTQYF
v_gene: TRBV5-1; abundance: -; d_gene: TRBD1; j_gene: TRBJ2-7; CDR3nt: TGCGCCAGCAGCTTGGGGGACAGTACCTACGAGCAGTACTTC; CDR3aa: CASSLGDSTYEQYF
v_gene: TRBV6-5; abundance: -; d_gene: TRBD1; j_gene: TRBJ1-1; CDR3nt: TGTGCCAGCAGGTTCCCCGGGACAGCTGAAGCTTTCTTT; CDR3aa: CASRFPGTAEAFF
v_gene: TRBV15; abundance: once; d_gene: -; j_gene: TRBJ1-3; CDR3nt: TGTGCCACCAGCAGAGGGGCTTCTGGAAACACCATATATTTT; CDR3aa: CATSRGASGNTIYF
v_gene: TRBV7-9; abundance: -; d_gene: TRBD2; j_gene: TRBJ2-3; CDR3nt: TGTGCCAGCAGCTTCGGGAGGGCCAACACAGATACGCAGTATTTT; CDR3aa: CASSFGRANTDTQYF
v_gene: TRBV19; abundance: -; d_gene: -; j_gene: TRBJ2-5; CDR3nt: TGTGCCAGTAGTCCAAGAGTAGGTGAGACCCAGTACTTC; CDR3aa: CASSPRVGETQYF
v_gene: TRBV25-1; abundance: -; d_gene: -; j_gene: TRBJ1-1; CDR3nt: TGTGCCAGCAGTGTTTCCCAGGGGAACACTGAAGCTTTCTTT; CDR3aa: CASSVSQGNTEAFF
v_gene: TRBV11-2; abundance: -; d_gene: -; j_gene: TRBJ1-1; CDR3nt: TGTGCCAGCAGCCTTGGGCGGGGGGCGTACTCTGAAGCTTTCTTT; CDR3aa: CASSLGRGAYSEAFF
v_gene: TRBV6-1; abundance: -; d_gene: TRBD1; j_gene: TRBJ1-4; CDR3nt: TGTGCCGGCAGTGGGCCTGTGACAGGGGAGTCTAATGAAAAACTGTTTTTT; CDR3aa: CAGSGPVTGESNEKLFF
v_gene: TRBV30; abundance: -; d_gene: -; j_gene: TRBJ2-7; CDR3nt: TGTGCCTGGAGTAGGGCAGGCGGTATTATCCTATCGCCCTACGAGCAGTACTTC; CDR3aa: CAWSRAGGIILSPYEQYF
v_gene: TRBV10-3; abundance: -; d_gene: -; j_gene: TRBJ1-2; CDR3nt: TGTGCCATCAGTGTATCCCCCGGGACAAAAAGTGGGTACACCTTC; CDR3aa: CAISVSPGTKSGYTF
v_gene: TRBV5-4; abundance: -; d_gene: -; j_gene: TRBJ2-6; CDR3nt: TGTGCCAGCAGGGTTTTTTCCTCTGGGGCCAACGTCCTGACTTTC; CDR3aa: CASRVFSSGANVLTF
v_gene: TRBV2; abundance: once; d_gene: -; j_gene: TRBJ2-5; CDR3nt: TGTGCCAGCAGTGGACAGAGCCAAGAGACCCAGTACTTC; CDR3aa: CASSGQSQETQYF
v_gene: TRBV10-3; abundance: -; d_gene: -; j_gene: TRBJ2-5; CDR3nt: TGTGCCAGCGGGGAATTGATAGAGACCCAGTACTTC; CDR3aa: CASGELIETQYF
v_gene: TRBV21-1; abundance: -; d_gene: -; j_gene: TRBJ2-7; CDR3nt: TGTGCCAGCAGCAAAGGGGAACGGGACGGCCCCTACGAGCAGTACTTC; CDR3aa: CASSKGERDGPYEQYF
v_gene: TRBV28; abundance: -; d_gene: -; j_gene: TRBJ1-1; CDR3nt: TGTGCCAGCAGTTCAATAGGCTGGGACACTGAAGCTTTCTTT; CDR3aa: CASSSIGWDTEAFF
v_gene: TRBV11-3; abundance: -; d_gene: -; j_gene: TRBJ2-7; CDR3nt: TGTGCCAGCAGCTTGGGCTACCACAACGACGAGCAGTACTTC; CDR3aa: CASSLGYHNDEQYF
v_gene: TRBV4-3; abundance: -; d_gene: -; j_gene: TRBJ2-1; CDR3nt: TGCGCCAGCAGCCAAGATTATGGTCTCAGCTCCTACAATGAGCAGTTCTTC; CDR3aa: CASSQDYGLSSYNEQFF
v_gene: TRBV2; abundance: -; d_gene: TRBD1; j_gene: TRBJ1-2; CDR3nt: TGTGCCAGCAGCCTCGGACAGGGAGCTAACTATGGCTACACCTTC; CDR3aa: CASSLGQGANYGYTF
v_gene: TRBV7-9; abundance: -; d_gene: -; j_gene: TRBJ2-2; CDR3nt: TGTGCCAGCAGCAAAGGGGGTTACGGCGCCGGGGAGCTGTTTTTT; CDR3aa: CASSKGGYGAGELFF
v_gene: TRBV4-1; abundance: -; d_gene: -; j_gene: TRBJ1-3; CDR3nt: TGCGCCAGCAGCCAAGAACTAGGGAGGGCGCTTGGAAACACCATATATTTT; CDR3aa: CASSQELGRALGNTIYF
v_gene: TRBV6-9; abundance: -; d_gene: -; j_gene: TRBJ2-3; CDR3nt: TGTGCCAGCTCTCTGGGGGAGATTTCCCTTCCTAGCACAGATACGCAGTATTTT; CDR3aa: CASSLGEISLPSTDTQYF
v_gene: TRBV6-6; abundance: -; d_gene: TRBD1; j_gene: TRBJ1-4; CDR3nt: TGTGCCAGCAGACTAGGGACAGGGAATGAAAAACTGTTTTTT; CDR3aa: CASRLGTGNEKLFF
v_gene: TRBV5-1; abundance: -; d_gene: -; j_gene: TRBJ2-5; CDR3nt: TGCGCCAGCAGCTTTACAGGGTATGAGACCCAGTACTTC; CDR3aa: CASSFTGYETQYF
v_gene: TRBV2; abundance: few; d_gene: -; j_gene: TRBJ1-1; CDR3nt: TGTGCCAGCAGACGGCTGAACACTGAAGCTTTCTTT; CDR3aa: CASRRLNTEAFF
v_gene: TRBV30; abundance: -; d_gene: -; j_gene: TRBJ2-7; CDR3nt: TGTGCCTGGAGTCAAGGACTTCCGGTATTTCGCGAGCAGTACTTC; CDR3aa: CAWSQGLPVFREQYF
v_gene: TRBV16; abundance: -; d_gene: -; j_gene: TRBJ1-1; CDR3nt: TGTGCCAGCAGCCAATCGTCAACGAACACTGAAGCTTTCTTT; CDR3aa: CASSQSSTNTEAFF
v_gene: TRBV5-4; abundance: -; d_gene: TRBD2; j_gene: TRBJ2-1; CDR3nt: TGTGCCAGCAGCATGCTAGCGGGGGGTTACAATGAGCAGTTCTTC; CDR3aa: CASSMLAGGYNEQFF
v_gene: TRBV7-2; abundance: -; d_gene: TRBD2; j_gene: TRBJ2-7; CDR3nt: TGTGCCAGCAGCATACTAGCGGGGACCTACGAGCAGTACTTC; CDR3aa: CASSILAGTYEQYF
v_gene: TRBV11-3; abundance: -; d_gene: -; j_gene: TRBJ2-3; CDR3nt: TGTGCCAGCAGCTTAGATCGAGCAGATACGCAGTATTTT; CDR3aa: CASSLDRADTQYF
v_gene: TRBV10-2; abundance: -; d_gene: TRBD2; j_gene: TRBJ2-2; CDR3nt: TGCGCCAGCAGTGGACTAGCGGGAAGGGGAAACACCGGGGAGCTGTTTTTT; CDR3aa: CASSGLAGRGNTGELFF
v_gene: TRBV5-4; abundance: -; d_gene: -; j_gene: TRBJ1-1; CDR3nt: TGTGCCAGCAGCTTGACAGGTACGAACACTGAAGCTTTCTTT; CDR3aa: CASSLTGTNTEAFF
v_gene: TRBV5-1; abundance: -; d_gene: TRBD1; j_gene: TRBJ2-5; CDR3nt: TGCGCCAGCCGACTGGGACAGCCGGAGACCCAGTACTTC; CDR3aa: CASRLGQPETQYF
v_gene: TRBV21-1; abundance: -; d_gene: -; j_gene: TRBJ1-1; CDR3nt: TGTGCCAGCAGCCCCCTGGAGAAAAGTATGAACACTGAAGCTTTCTTT; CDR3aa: CASSPLEKSMNTEAFF